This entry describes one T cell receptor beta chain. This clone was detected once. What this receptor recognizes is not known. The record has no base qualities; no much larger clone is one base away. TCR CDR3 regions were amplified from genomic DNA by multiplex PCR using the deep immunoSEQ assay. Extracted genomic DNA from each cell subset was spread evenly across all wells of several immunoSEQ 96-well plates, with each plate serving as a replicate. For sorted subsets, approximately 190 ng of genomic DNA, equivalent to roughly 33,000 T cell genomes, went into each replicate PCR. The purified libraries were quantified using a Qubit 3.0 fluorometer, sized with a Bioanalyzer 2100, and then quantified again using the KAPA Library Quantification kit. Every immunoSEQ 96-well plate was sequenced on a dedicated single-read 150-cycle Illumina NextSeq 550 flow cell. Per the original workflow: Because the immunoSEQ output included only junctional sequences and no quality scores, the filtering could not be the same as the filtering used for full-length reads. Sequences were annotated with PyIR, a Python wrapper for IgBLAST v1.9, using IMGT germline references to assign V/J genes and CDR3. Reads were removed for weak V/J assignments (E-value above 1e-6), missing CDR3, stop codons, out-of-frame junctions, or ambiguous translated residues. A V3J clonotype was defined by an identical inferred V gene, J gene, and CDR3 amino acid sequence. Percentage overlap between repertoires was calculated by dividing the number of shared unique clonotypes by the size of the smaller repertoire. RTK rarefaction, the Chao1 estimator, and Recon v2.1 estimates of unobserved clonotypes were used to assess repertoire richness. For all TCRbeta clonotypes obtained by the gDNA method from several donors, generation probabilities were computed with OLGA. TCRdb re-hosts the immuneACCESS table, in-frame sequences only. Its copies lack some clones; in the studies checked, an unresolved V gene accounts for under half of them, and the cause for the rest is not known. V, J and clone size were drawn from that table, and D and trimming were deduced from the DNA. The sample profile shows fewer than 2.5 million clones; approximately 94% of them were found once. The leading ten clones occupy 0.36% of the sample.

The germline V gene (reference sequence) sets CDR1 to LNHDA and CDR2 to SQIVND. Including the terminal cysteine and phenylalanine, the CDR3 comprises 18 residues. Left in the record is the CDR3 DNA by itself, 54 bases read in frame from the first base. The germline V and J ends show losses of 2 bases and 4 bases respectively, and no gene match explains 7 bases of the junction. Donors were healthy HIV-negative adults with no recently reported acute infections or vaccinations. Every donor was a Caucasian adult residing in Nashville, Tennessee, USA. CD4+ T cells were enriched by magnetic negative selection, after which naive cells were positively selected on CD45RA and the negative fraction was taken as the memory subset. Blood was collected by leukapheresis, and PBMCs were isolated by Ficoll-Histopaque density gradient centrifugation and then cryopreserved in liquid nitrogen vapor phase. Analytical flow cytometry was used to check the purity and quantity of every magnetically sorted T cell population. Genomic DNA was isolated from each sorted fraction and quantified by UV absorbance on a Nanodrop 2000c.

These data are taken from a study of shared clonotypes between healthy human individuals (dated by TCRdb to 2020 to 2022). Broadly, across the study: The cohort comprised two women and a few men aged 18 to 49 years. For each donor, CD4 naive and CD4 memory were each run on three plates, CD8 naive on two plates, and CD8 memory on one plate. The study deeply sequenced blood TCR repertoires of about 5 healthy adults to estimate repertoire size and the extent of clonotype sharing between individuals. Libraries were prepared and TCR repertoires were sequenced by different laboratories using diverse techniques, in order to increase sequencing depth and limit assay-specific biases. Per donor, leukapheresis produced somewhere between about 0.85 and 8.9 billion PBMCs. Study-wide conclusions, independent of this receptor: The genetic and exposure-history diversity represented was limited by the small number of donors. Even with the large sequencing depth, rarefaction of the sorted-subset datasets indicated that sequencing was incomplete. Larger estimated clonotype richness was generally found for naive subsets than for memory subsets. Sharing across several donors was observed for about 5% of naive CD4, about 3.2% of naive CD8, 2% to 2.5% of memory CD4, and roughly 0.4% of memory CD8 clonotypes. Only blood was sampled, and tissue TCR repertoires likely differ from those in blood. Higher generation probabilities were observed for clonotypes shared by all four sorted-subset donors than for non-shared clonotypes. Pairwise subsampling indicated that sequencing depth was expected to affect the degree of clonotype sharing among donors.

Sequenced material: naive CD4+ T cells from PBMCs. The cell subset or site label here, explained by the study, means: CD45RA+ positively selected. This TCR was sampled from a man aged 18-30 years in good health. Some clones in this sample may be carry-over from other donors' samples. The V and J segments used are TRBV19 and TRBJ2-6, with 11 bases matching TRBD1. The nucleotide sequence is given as TGTGCCAGTAGTATAATCATGGGACAGGGGGGAGGGGCCAACGTCCTGACTTTC. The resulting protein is CASSIIMGQGGGANVLTF.